These T cell receptor beta chains were read from a single sample in a study of radiotherapy plus CTLA-4 blockade in lung cancer. The table came from immunoSEQ multiplex PCR; TCRdb's copy has only in-frame clones and leaves some out. The data contain 30,000 to 35,000 clones, roughly three quarters of them singletons. The specimen comprised peripheral blood, sampled from a patient treated with radiotherapy plus ipilimumab. These receptors were obtained from a human donor with non-small cell lung cancer who had stable disease on radiotherapy plus ipilimumab. CDR3s include the opening cysteine and the closing phenylalanine or tryptophan.

CDR3 length	V gene	CDR3 protein
20	TRBV19	CASSIEWPPGRTGENTEAFF
13	TRBV5-6	CASSLRTGRELFF
14	TRBV5-1	CASSSGTAGNTIYF
14	TRBV6-6	CATRGTSGTHEQFF
12	TRBV5-1	CASSLDGYGYTF
11	TRBV10-2	CASSEYETQYF
16	TRBV25-1	CASSQSRRSSRDGYTF
15	TRBV7-3	CASSLVQGALDEQFF
15	TRBV28	CASSGAGTGNEPQHF
11	TRBV7-8	CASSLVDTQYF
14	TRBV27	CASKIDSGHYEQYF
14	TRBV7-9	CASRGREAQETQYF
11	TRBV6-6	CASSLMWEQYF
12	TRBV9	CASSVDAGGYTF